The 9 T cell receptor beta chains below all came from one sample that was sequenced in a study of T-cell reconstitution after alpha-beta-depleted transplantation in children. TCRbeta library construction was performed incorporating unique molecular identifiers. TCRdb used MiXCR to reprocess the PCR reads, holding one entry per CDR3 protein. The repertoire holds tens of thousands of distinct CDR3 sequences, with 44% as singletons. Specimen: PBMCs, mostly from graft donor cells, collected 360 days after TCRalphabeta/CD19-depleted stem cell transplant. The source is a male patient younger than 18 who had a stem cell transplant for acute lymphoblastic leukemia, so the T cells may come from the graft donor.

DNA of the CDR3: TGTGCCAGCAGTCCCCAGGGCAGGGGGAACGGGGAGCTGTTTTTT. This encodes CASSPQGRGNGELFF. The rearrangement uses TRBV12-3 or TRBV12-4 and TRBJ2-2, with 7 bases aligning to TRBD1. The length of the CDR3 is 15 residues. The V gene end was trimmed by 5 bases and the J gene end by 7 bases; junction bases not matched to a gene: 10.

The chain is built from TRBV7-2 and TRBJ2-7; 9 nucleotides agree with TRBD1. Germline V gives CDR1 SGHTA, CDR2 FQGNSA. J was trimmed by 5 bases and V by 4 bases; bases with no gene match: 12. CDR3 length: 16 amino acids. CDR3 nucleotides: TGTGCCAGCAGCTCGAGGAGGGACAGGGTCCTCCACGAGCAGTACTTC. Encoded protein: CASSSRRDRVLHEQYF.

In this sample, this clonotype turned up many times. The chain combines TRBV19 with TRBJ2-7, with D possibly being TRBD1 (7 bases). With 8 bases removed from V and 2 bases from J, the gap between germline ends came to 10 bases. This CDR3 is built from 12 residues. Germline V gene data show CDR1 as LNHDA and CDR2 as SQIVND (reference sequence). CDR3 nucleotide sequence: TGTGCCAGTGGGGGGACAGCCTACGAGCAGTACTTC. As protein: CASGGTAYEQYF.

The V and J genes are TRBV5-1 and TRBJ2-7; no definite D call. V dropped 5 bases and J dropped 0 bases, with 3 bases sitting between them. This CDR3 spans 11 amino acids. The germline V gene has CDR1 SGHRS and CDR2 YFSETQ. The CDR3 reads CASRGSYEQYF. The CDR3 DNA reads TGCGCCAGCAGGGGCTCCTACGAGCAGTACTTC. The variable domain in full, completed from reference TRBV5-1 and TRBJ2-7, reads KAGVTQTPRYLIKTRGQQVTLSCSPISGHRSVSWYQQTPGQGLQFLFEYFSETQRNKGNFPGRFSGRQFSNSRSEMNVSTLELGDSALYLCASRGSYEQYFGPGTRLTVT.

The chain has TRBV4-1 and TRBJ2-5; D gene ambiguous. Per the germline V gene, CDR1 is MGHRA and CDR2 is YSYEKL. V was shortened by 1 base and J by 5 bases, with 14 bases between the two germline ends. CDR3 length: 15 amino acids. DNA of the CDR3: TGCGCCAGCAGCCAAGGGCAGTGGGCCATGGAGACCCAGTACTTC. As protein: CASSQGQWAMETQYF.

This clonotype has more than one count but fewer than ten. V gene TRBV20-1 combines with J gene TRBJ2-1, with 9 bases that match TRBD2. Germline lookup yields CDR1 DFQATT and CDR2 SNEGSKA (reference sequence). The CDR3 sequence is 16 residues long. V dropped 6 bases and J dropped 0; count of bases not matched to a gene: 9. CDR3 protein: CSAIGSGRFSYNEQFF. CDR3 in DNA: TGCAGTGCAATAGGGAGCGGGAGGTTCTCCTACAATGAGCAGTTCTTC.

This clonotype occurred a few times. The chain combines TRBV12-3 or TRBV12-4 with TRBJ2-7; possible D gene TRBD2, 6 bases. Trimming cost V 6 bases and J 2 bases, with 23 bases left between them. This CDR3 region has 17 residues. Here the CDR3 DNA reads TGTGCCAGCAGACTTATGGCCGGACTAAGAGATACCTACGAGCAGTACTTC. This sequence encodes CASRLMAGLRDTYEQYF.

The CDR3 spells CSVVPGLADNEQFF. The DNA for the CDR3 is TGCAGCGTTGTACCTGGACTAGCGGACAATGAGCAGTTCTTC. The V and J genes are TRBV29-1 and TRBJ2-1, with 10 bases that match TRBD2. With 4 bases clipped from V and 5 bases from J, the junction kept 5 bases outside the gene matches. CDR3 length: 14 amino acids. Per germline, CDR1 SQVTM and CDR2 ANQGSEA.

The chain employs TRBV4-2 and TRBJ1-4; D remains ambiguous. Germline V gives CDR1 LGHNA, CDR2 YNFKEQ. The germline V and J ends were trimmed by 0 bases and 8 bases, with 13 bases remaining between them. The CDR3 has 15 residues. The CDR3 coding sequence is TGTGCCAGCAGCCAAGATAACAAGCGAGGGGAAAAACTGTTTTTT. Translating gives CASSQDNKRGEKLFF.